This TCR beta chain was profiled in a study of cytomegalovirus exposure and HLA in healthy donors. Comment on this clone: Its cognate antigen is unknown.

CDR1 MNHEY and CDR2 SVGAGI come from the germline V gene. V lost 0 bases and J lost 2, with 14 bases in between. The CDR3 loop spans 16 amino acids. The primer mix had 60 Vbeta and 13 Jbeta primers. Here immunoSEQ multiplex PCR was the method, and the copy in TCRdb shows in-frame clones only, minus some. Among roughly 90,000 clones, 78% were seen once, and the ten largest hold approximately 4.6%. Broader study findings: According to an earlier analysis, most TCR beta V segments yielded productive rearrangements about 87% or about 30% of the time. A reported reduction in N-insertions relative to the roughly 710-donor mean was seen in an Asian-associated ancestry cluster in a later analysis. There were a few CMV-associated chains whose specificity for CMV antigens was confirmed in vitro. Most TCRs appeared rarely, but some public TCRs recurred in many donors.

The TCR originated in a woman in her thirties or forties in good health and CMV-seropositive. The material sequenced was PBMCs. The rearrangement links TRBV6-5 to TRBJ2-7, with TRBD1 as a possible D gene (5 bases). The CDR3 sequence is CASSYSRSDKPYEQYF. The CDR3 DNA reads TGTGCCAGCAGTTACTCCCGGTCGGACAAGCCCTACGAGCAGTACTTC.